There are a few counts of the clone carrying this T cell receptor beta chain. Its matching antigen is unknown. Read data end 3 residues before the CDR3 end; the end is taken from the germline J gene. Some clones are missing from TCRdb's copy, which holds only in-frame ones; the method was immunoSEQ multiplex PCR. Recorded here are about 34,000 clones, none singletons. CDR1 is SNHLY and CDR2 is FYNNEI in the germline V gene. V gave up 6 bases and J gave up 6 bases; unmatched junction bases: 8. The CDR3 runs 15 residues. This record comes from a study of T cell clonality in common variable immunodeficiency. Study results and caveats: Patient heterogeneity in the CVID cohort limited correlations between repertoire features and clinical complications. Common variable immunodeficiency TCR beta sequences reportedly had fewer deletions and N-nucleotide insertions.

Sequencing was carried out using peripheral blood mononuclear cells. This receptor was obtained from a human donor with common variable immunodeficiency. The chain uses TRBV2 and TRBJ1-6, with 7 positions matching TRBD1. The CDR3 region is CASSGRQGGNSPLHF. CDR3 DNA (partial): TGTGCCAGCAGCGGTCGACAGGGCGGTAATTCACCC.